These 5 T cell receptor beta chains share one sample of origin, sequenced in a study of vaccination effects on CD4 cells after COVID-19. Sequencing was preceded by expansion of antigen-specific CD4+ T cells with viral peptide pools in the ViraFEST assay. Following culture for about ten days, CD4+ T cells were isolated. The study found no prior SARS-CoV-2 infection in the vaccine recipients, who tested negative for nucleocapsid antibodies. Repertoires were generated with immunoSEQ multiplex PCR, while TCRdb's copy carries only in-frame clones and drops some. This sample carries about 43,000 clones, around three quarters of them seen once, and the ten largest clones take 9.5% to 14%. These receptors lack a known antigen. The sample here was CD4+ T cells from PBMCs cultured with SARS-CoV-2 spike peptides, taken before COVID-19 vaccination. These receptors were collected from a human donor who received a COVID-19 vaccine.

The rearrangement joins TRBV6-5 to TRBJ2-3; TRBD1 might be the D (5 bases). CDR3 length: 14 residues. Trimming removed 1 base at V and 3 bases at J, with 8 bases between. In germline, CDR1 is MNHEY, CDR2 SVGAGI. CDR3 nucleotides: TGTGCCAGCAGTTACTACCCAGGGACAGATACGCAGTATTTT. Translated, it gives CASSYYPGTDTQYF.

The V call is TRBV10-2, the J call TRBJ1-1; D unresolved. Germline V gene data show CDR1 as WSHSY and CDR2 as SAAADI. Between the trimmed V and J ends, which lost 10 bases and 1 base, there was a span of 13 bases. The CDR3 has 13 amino acids. The CDR3 DNA is TGCGCCACTTCCGGCACTTCGAACACTGAAGCTTTCTTT. Translated: CATSGTSNTEAFF.

This sequence joins TRBV24-1 and TRBJ2-3; TRBD2 is a possible D gene (6 bases). The CDR3 runs 13 residues. The V and J ends lost 9 bases and 1 base respectively, with 10 bases between them. CDR1 KGHDR and CDR2 SFDVKD come from the germline V gene. The CDR3 protein is CATGGGGTDTQYF. The CDR3, as DNA: TGTGCCACCGGAGGAGGGGGCACAGATACGCAGTATTTT.

This clone has a handful of counts. V is TRBV19 and J is TRBJ1-3; D unresolved. Germline-derived CDR1 and CDR2 are LNHDA and SQIVND (reference sequence). The CDR3 runs 16 residues. Trimming stripped 6 bases from V and 0 bases from J, with 15 bases between. The CDR3 region is CASSWAAQNSGNTIYF. The CDR3 nucleotides are TGTGCCAGTAGCTGGGCAGCCCAGAACTCTGGAAACACCATATATTTT.

This CDR3 reads CASSLPDRVNTEAFF. The CDR3 DNA sequence: TGTGCCAGCAGTTTACCGGACAGGGTGAACACTGAAGCTTTCTTT. The chain links TRBV28 to TRBJ1-1, with 8 bases identical to TRBD1. Germline V gives CDR1 MDHEN, CDR2 SYDVKM. After removal of 2 bases from V and 0 bases from J, the junction contained 2 bases not matched to a gene. The CDR3 has 15 amino acids.